The clone carrying this T cell receptor beta chain was picked up one time. The entry originates in a study of blood T cell repertoires in COVID-19. The ends were cut back, 4 bases at V and 9 bases at J, with 16 bases in the middle. CDR1 MNHEY and CDR2 SVGAGI come from the germline V gene. The length of the CDR3 is 14 residues. Some clones are missing from TCRdb's copy, which holds only in-frame ones; the method was immunoSEQ multiplex PCR. The sample yields about 160,000 clones, over 75% seen once. Assignment of participants to cohorts was predicated upon participant-reported clinical history. Sequenced input: PBMCs or T cells enriched from blood (not recorded which). This clonotype was obtained from a woman aged 35 to 49 with acute COVID-19. The chain recombines TRBV6-5 with TRBJ2-1; D may be TRBD2 (6 bases). The CDR3 DNA reads as TGTGCCAGCAGTTTTAGCGGTCGAGGGCCTGAGCAGTTCTTC. Protein: CASSFSGRGPEQFF.